In its sample, the clone carrying this T cell receptor beta chain was seen once. The antigen remains unidentified. These data belong to a study of radiotherapy plus CTLA-4 blockade in lung cancer. Study background: Objective responses were documented in 15% to 20% of patients, with disease control in roughly 31%.

In chemo-refractory metastatic non-small-cell lung cancer, patients got ipilimumab CTLA-4 blockade together with focal radiation. Findings of the study overall: An expansion of tumor-derived TCR clones occurred in blood after radiotherapy plus ipilimumab. Early clone dynamics of blood T cells, plus interferon-beta, reportedly predicted response best.

Generated by immunoSEQ multiplex PCR, the TCRdb table keeps only in-frame clones and is missing some. The sample consists of roughly 90,000 clones, around 88% of them appearing once. Per the germline V gene, CDR1 is SQVTM and CDR2 is ANQGSEA. The CDR3 is 12 amino acids. V dropped 6 bases and J dropped 8 bases, with 16 bases sitting between them. The sequences come from peripheral blood, collected from a patient treated with radiotherapy plus ipilimumab. The source is a human donor with non-small cell lung cancer that progressed on radiotherapy plus ipilimumab. The chain employs TRBV29-1 and TRBJ1-1; the D is unclear. CDR3 sequence reads: CSVRVGLIEAFF. The CDR3 DNA reads as TGCAGCGTCCGGGTCGGGCTAATCGAAGCTTTCTTT. The full variable domain, with the rest looked up from reference TRBV29-1 and TRBJ1-1, is SAVISQKPSRDICQRGTSLTIQCQVDSQVTMMFWYRQQPGQSLTLIATANQGSEATYESGFVIDKFPISRPNLTFSTLTVSNMSPEDSSIYLCSVRVGLIEAFFGQGTRLTVV.